Listed below are T cell receptor beta chains from one sample, sequenced in a study of technical replicates of blood from a few donors. Data came from immunoSEQ multiplex PCR; TCRdb stores just in-frame clones and leaves some out. The sample lists 70,000 to 95,000 clones, 95% to 98% occurring once. Sequencing input: T cells isolated from PBMCs. The receptor source for this set is a human donor in good health. CDR3s include the opening cysteine and the closing phenylalanine or tryptophan. The D gene is left open where the match is weak. Clone sizes are given selectively: once, few, many, or a class where the clone is expanded.

size	D	J	V	CDR3	DNA
-	-	TRBJ2-1	TRBV27	CASSSAPGSYNEQFF	TGTGCCAGCAGTTCTGCTCCGGGCTCCTACAATGAGCAGTTCTTC
-	-	TRBJ1-2	TRBV28	CASRPLETYGYTF	TGTGCCAGCAGACCCCTTGAGACTTATGGCTACACCTTC
-	TRBD2	TRBJ2-7	TRBV5-1	CASSLRAGAYEQYF	TGCGCCAGCAGCTTGAGGGCGGGGGCCTACGAGCAGTACTTC
-	-	TRBJ2-7	TRBV6-1	CASSEGTTYEQYF	TGTGCCAGCAGTGAAGGGACTACCTACGAGCAGTACTTC
once	-	TRBJ2-5	TRBV7-3	CASSMGGETQYF	TGTGCCAGCAGCATGGGCGGGGAGACCCAGTACTTC
-	TRBD1	TRBJ1-2	TRBV7-9	CASSRDSPLYGYTF	TGTGCCAGCAGCCGGGACAGCCCCCTCTATGGCTACACCTTC
-	-	TRBJ2-1	TRBV6-1	CASSGTRTFNEQFF	TGTGCCAGCAGCGGAACCCGGACTTTTAATGAGCAGTTCTTC
once	-	TRBJ2-7	TRBV11-3	CASSLAGNYEQYF	TGTGCCAGCAGCTTAGCGGGAAACTACGAGCAGTACTTC
-	-	TRBJ1-1	TRBV28	CASSPQGQNTEAFF	TGTGCCAGCAGCCCTCAGGGGCAGAACACTGAAGCTTTCTTT
-	-	TRBJ2-2	TRBV28	CASSWSGGANTGELFF	TGTGCCAGCAGTTGGAGCGGAGGAGCGAACACCGGGGAGCTGTTTTTT
-	-	TRBJ1-1	TRBV5-1	CASSRGLTAMNTEAFF	TGCGCCAGCAGCCGAGGCTTGACAGCGATGAACACTGAAGCTTTCTTT
-	TRBD1	TRBJ1-1	TRBV30	CAWSLGQGNTEAFF	TGTGCCTGGAGCTTGGGACAGGGAAACACTGAAGCTTTCTTT
-	-	TRBJ2-2	TRBV9	CASTVGGDGELFF	TGTGCCAGCACCGTCGGAGGGGACGGGGAGCTGTTTTTT
once	TRBD1	TRBJ2-7	TRBV28	CASSLLQGVSYEQYF	TGTGCCAGCAGTTTACTACAGGGGGTCTCCTACGAGCAGTACTTC
-	TRBD1	TRBJ1-1	TRBV4-1	CASARTGELHTEAFF	TGCGCCAGCGCGCGGACAGGAGAACTCCACACTGAAGCTTTCTTT
-	-	TRBJ2-2	TRBV21-1	CASSKWGQHSTGELFF	TGTGCCAGCAGCAAGTGGGGACAGCATTCTACCGGGGAGCTGTTTTTT